The clone carrying this TCR beta chain turned up a few times. Antigen specificity is unknown. CDR1 is LGHNA and CDR2 is YSLEER in the germline V gene. Germline trimming cut 0 bases from V and 4 bases from J; bases unmatched to any gene: 7. This CDR3 is 16 amino acids long. The sample belongs to a study of blood T cells in healthy people across ages. For the second PCR, which ran for about 6 to 11 cycles, a sample-barcoded 5' primer and a J-beta primer mix were used. A template-switch adaptor that had 12 random nucleotides put a tag on each cDNA molecule. Paired-end reads containing CDR3 totaled no fewer than 2.5 million for each sample. TCRdb analysed the 5' RACE reads with MiXCR anew, one entry per CDR3 protein. The sample lists roughly 1,800,000 distinct CDR3 sequences; around 48% were seen once. Overall study findings and caveats: A roughly linear fall in TCR beta diversity per million T cells was seen with increasing age.

This sequence joins TRBV4-3 and TRBJ1-1; 8 bases match TRBD1. The receptor was isolated from a woman in her forties in good health. Sequencing used blood. CDR3 loop: CASSQDRGRVGTEAFF. For the CDR3, the DNA is TGCGCCAGCAGCCAAGACAGGGGGCGCGTGGGCACTGAAGCTTTCTTT.